This T cell receptor (beta chain) was profiled in a study of blood T cell repertoires in COVID-19. The overall study: From the United States, Italy and Spain came samples of acute and convalescent COVID-19. PBMCs, B-cell-depleted T cells, or T cells provided the cDNA or gDNA that made up the material.

Authors' methods: Amplifying reference gene primers gave estimates of nucleated cell counts. Libraries were prepared by immunoSEQ multiplex PCR; TCRdb keeps only in-frame clonotypes and omits some of them. The V and J calls and clone size are taken from that table; D and trimming were inferred from the DNA. The sample contains 35,000 to 55,000 clones, about nine tenths of which appear only once. Per germline, CDR1 SGHRS and CDR2 YFSETQ. The CDR3 loop spans 15 amino acids. V lost 4 bases, J lost 0 bases, and 12 bases lay in between. This clonotype originated in a man between 60 and 70 years old with active COVID-19. Sequenced input: peripheral blood. V and J are TRBV5-1 and TRBJ2-3, with a tentative D call TRBD2 (6 bases). CDR3 in amino acids: CASSQSAGSTDTQYF. The CDR3 DNA reads as TGCGCCAGCAGCCAGTCGGCGGGAAGCACAGATACGCAGTATTTT.